Listed here is a single T cell receptor (beta chain). Its cognate antigen is unknown. Treatment here: approximately 9-day PBMC culture with coronavirus spike peptide pools or control peptides (ViraFEST assay). This record comes from a study of vaccination and CD4 T cells after COVID-19. Study background: Vaccinees got either two BNT162b2 doses or two mRNA-1273 doses. Each control was exposed to a CEFX pool, an HIV-1 Nef pool, or no peptide at all.

Trimming cost V 2 bases and J 2 bases, with 10 bases left between them. The CDR3 loop spans 14 amino acids. Germline-derived CDR1 and CDR2 are MNHEY and SVGEGT. General observations from the study: Only after vaccination were a median roughly 83% of convalescents' reactive clones seen. The study sampled relatively few convalescent patients and omitted early post-infection timepoints.

Cultured CD4+ T-cell DNA underwent Oncomine TCR Beta short-read sequencing. MiXCR, run by TCRdb on the PCR reads, gives a single entry per CDR3 protein. The table shows some 20,000 distinct CDR3 sequences, with about two fifths occurring only once. This clonotype was obtained from a human donor who had recovered from COVID-19. Specimen: CD4+ T cells from blood, cultured in vitro. The rearrangement joins TRBV6-2 or TRBV6-3 to TRBJ2-7; the D gene is possibly TRBD1 (6 bases). This CDR3 reads CASSYGTGTYEQYF. Here the CDR3 DNA reads TGTGCCAGCAGTTACGGTACAGGGACCTACGAGCAGTACTTC.